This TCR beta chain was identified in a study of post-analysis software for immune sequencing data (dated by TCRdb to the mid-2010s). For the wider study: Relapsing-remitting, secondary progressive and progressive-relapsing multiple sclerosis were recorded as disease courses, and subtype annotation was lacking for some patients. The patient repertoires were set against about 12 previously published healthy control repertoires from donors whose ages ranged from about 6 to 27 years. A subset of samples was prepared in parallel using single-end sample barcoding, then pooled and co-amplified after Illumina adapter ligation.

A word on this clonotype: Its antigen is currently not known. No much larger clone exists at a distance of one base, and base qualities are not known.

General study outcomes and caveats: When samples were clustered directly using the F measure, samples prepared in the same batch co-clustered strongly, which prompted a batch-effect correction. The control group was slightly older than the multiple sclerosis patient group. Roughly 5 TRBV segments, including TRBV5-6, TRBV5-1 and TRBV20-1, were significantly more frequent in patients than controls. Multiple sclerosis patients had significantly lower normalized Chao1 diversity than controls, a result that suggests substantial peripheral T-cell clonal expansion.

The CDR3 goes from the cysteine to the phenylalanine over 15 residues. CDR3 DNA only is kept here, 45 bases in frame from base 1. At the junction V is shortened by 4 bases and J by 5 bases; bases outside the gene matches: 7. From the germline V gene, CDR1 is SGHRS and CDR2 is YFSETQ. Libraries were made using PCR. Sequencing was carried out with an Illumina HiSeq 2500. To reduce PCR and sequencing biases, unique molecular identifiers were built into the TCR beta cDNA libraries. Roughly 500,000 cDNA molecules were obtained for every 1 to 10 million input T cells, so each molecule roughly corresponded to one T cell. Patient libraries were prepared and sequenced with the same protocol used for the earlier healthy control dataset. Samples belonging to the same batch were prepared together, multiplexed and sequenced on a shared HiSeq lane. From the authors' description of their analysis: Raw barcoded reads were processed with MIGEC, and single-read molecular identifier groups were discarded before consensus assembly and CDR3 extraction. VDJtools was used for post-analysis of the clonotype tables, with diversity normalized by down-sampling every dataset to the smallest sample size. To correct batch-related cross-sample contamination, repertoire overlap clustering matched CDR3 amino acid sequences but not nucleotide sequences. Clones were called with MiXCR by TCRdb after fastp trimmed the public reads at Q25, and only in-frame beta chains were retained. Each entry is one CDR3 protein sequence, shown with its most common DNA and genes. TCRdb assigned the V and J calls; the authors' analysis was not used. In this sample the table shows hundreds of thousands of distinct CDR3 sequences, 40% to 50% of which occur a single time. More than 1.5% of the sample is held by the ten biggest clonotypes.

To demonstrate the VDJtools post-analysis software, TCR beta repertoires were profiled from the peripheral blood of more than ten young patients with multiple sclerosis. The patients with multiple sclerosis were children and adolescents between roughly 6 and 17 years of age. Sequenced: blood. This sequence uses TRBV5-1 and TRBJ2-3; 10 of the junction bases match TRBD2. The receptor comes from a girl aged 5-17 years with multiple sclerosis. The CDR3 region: CASSTISGGRDTQYF. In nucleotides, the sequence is TGCGCCAGCAGCACCATTAGCGGGGGGCGAGATACGCAGTATTTT.